This T cell receptor beta chain was identified in a study of Ad26.COV2.S vaccination and SARS-CoV-2 variants. The sample's treatment: 15 to 20 received Ad26.COV2.S at low or high dose, single or two shots; about five received placebo; per-sample allocation not given. Specimen acquisition occurred on day 63 following the initial vaccine or placebo injection. This Boston cohort included adults aged 18-55 years. Profiling relied on immunoSEQ multiplex PCR, and the TCRdb table lists in-frame clones only, not all of them. The sample has 350,000 to 450,000 clones; roughly 85% are singletons. In its sample, this clone was seen once. The germline gives CDR1 SEHNR, CDR2 FQNEAQ (reference sequence). V lost 5 bases and J lost 5, with 15 bases in between. This CDR3 is 14 amino acids long.

Sequenced here: peripheral blood, sampled in a trial of Ad26.COV2.S vaccine versus placebo. This clonotype originated in a person aged 18-60 years who received the Ad26.COV2.S COVID-19 vaccine or a placebo. The V and J genes are TRBV7-9 and TRBJ1-1; the D is unclear. CDR3 in DNA: TGTGCCAGCAGCCCAAAGGGAGGACTGACTGAAGCTTTCTTT. Its protein product is CASSPKGGLTEAFF.